The 2 T cell receptor beta chains given below trace back to one sample, sequenced in a study of T cells in pancreatic ductal adenocarcinoma. Here immunoSEQ multiplex PCR was the method, and the copy in TCRdb shows in-frame clones only, minus some. Among over 90,000 clones listed, about 96% were seen once. Selected pancreatic ductal adenocarcinoma patients had undergone surgery without neoadjuvant therapy. Sequenced material: PBMCs. These receptors all stem from a human donor with pancreatic ductal adenocarcinoma.

The chain combines TRBV7-8 with TRBJ2-3; D call uncertain. Per germline, CDR1 SGHVS and CDR2 FQNEAQ. The CDR3 runs 15 residues. V shed 3 bases and J shed 0 bases, with 10 bases lying between them. CDR3 protein: CASSFGLSSTDTQYF. In nucleotides, the CDR3 is TGTGCCAGCAGCTTTGGGCTATCGAGCACAGATACGCAGTATTTT.

V and J are TRBV5-1 and TRBJ1-1; D is undetermined. V was clipped by 0 bases and J by 7 bases, with 7 bases between them. Germline values: CDR1 SGHRS, CDR2 YFSETQ. The CDR3 contains 12 residues. CDR3 residues: CASSLVGGEAFF. CDR3 DNA sequence: TGCGCCAGCAGCTTGGTCGGCGGTGAAGCTTTCTTT.